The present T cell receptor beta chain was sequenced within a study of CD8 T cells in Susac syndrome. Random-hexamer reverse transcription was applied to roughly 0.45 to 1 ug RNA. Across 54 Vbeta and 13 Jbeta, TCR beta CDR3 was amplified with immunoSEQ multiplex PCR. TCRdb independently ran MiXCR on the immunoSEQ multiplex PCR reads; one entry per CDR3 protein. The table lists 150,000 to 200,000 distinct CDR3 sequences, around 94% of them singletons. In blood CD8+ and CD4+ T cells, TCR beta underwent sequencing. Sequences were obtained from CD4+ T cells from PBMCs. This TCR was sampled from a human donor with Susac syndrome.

In DNA, the CDR3 is TGTGCCTGGAGACTAATTACGGGAAATTCACCCCTCCACTTT. It codes for CAWRLITGNSPLHF. The chain is built from TRBV30 and TRBJ1-6; unclear D gene. Germline-derived CDR1 and CDR2 are GTSNPN and SVGIG (reference sequence). The CDR3 covers 14 residues. Trimming pared 3 bases from V and 7 bases from J, leaving 13 bases between.